The 15 T cell receptor beta chains reported below all come from one sample, sequenced in a study of shared clonotypes between healthy human individuals. Assay used: immunoSEQ multiplex PCR; TCRdb lists only in-frame clones, some missing. Of fewer than 500,000 clones listed, around 79% are singletons. Sequencing was carried out using PBMCs. The source is a woman between 40 and 50 years old in good health. Some clones in this sample may be carry-over from other donors' samples.

V gene TRBV19 combines with J gene TRBJ2-5, with 8 bases aligning to TRBD1. With 8 bases clipped from V and 6 bases from J, the junction kept 14 bases outside the gene matches. Germline lookup yields CDR1 LNHDA and CDR2 SQIVND (reference sequence). The CDR3 runs 15 residues. DNA for the CDR3: TGTGCCAGTTCAACAGGGGGTGCGAATGGAAAGACCCAGTACTTC. Its translation is CASSTGGANGKTQYF.

The chain has TRBV5-1 and TRBJ1-1; D may be TRBD1 (5 bases). Trimming left V 4 bases short and J 6 bases short, with 10 bases between. Looked up from germline, CDR1 is SGHRS and CDR2 is YFSETQ. The CDR3 extends over 12 amino acids. CDR3 sequence: CASSLSGSEAFF. The CDR3 nucleotides are TGCGCCAGCAGCCTATCAGGGTCTGAAGCTTTCTTT.

The gene calls are TRBV19 and TRBJ2-2; D not certain. CDR3 length: 16 residues. Per germline, CDR1 LNHDA and CDR2 SQIVND (reference sequence). V was cut by 4 bases and J by 4 bases, with 16 bases left in between. CDR3 nucleotide sequence: TGTGCCAGTAGTACCGCTTCAACGGCGCGCACCGGGGAGCTGTTTTTT. Amino acid sequence: CASSTASTARTGELFF. Full variable domain (rest looked up from reference TRBV19 and TRBJ2-2): DGGITQSPKYLFRKEGQNVTLSCEQNLNHDAMYWYRQDPGQGLRLIYYSQIVNDFQKGDIAEGYSVSREKKESFPLTVTSAQKNPTAFYLCASSTASTARTGELFFGEGSRLTVL.

This chain connects TRBV7-8 to TRBJ1-4; the match to TRBD1 covers 8 bases. The CDR3 sequence is 16 residues long. V lost 2 bases and J lost 3; bases outside the gene matches: 5. Germline CDR1 is SGHVS and CDR2 is FQNEAQ. CDR3 sequence: CASSLNRDRPNEKLFF. In DNA form, the CDR3 reads TGTGCCAGCAGCTTAAACCGGGACAGGCCTAATGAAAAACTGTTTTTT.

The V and J genes are TRBV5-1 and TRBJ2-7; 10 nucleotides line up with TRBD1. CDR1 and CDR2 (germline): SGHRS, YFSETQ. V dropped 4 bases and J dropped 3; count of bases not matched to a gene: 13. This CDR3 region has 17 residues. The CDR3 reads CASSQQFGTGEGYEQYF. The CDR3 bases are TGCGCCAGCAGCCAACAATTCGGGACAGGGGAAGGCTACGAGCAGTACTTC.

This chain links TRBV7-3 with TRBJ1-1, with 7 bases fitting TRBD1. V was pared by 1 base and J by 4 bases, with 3 bases of the junction left unmatched. Germline loops: CDR1 SGHTA, CDR2 FQGTGA. CDR3 length equals 14 residues. CDR3 region: CASSLRAGGTEAFF. CDR3 in DNA: TGTGCCAGCAGCTTAAGAGCAGGGGGCACTGAAGCTTTCTTT.

V and J are TRBV5-4 and TRBJ2-1, with TRBD1 matching over 8 bases. V was pared by 4 bases and J by 9 bases, with 12 bases of the junction left unmatched. CDR3 size: 15 residues. Per the germline V gene, CDR1 is SGHNT and CDR2 is YYREEE (reference sequence). The CDR3 DNA is TGTGCCAGCAGCGCCGGAGGAGGACAGGGCACTGAGCAGTTCTTC. Amino acid sequence: CASSAGGGQGTEQFF.

V and J are TRBV4-1 and TRBJ2-1; 7 bases are shared with TRBD2. Trimming at V came to 4 bases and at J to 0 bases, leaving 6 bases not matched to a gene. The germline gives CDR1 MGHRA, CDR2 YSYEKL. This CDR3 is built from 16 residues. The CDR3 nucleotides read TGCGCCAGCAGCCTGGGACTACTTAGCTCCTACAATGAGCAGTTCTTC. It yields the protein CASSLGLLSSYNEQFF.

To note about this clone: Other nucleotide sequences from this sample produce the same CDR3. This chain connects TRBV5-4 to TRBJ2-5; 8 bases are a match to TRBD1. CDR1 and CDR2 from the germline V gene are SGHNT and YYREEE (reference sequence). With 4 bases clipped from V and 5 bases from J, the junction kept 4 bases outside the gene matches. This CDR3 comprises 13 residues. The CDR3 DNA sequence: TGTGCCAGCAGCCTCAGGGGGCCGGAGACCCAGTACTTC. As protein: CASSLRGPETQYF.

The rearrangement joins TRBV15 to TRBJ1-1; no reliable D call. Germline V CDR1 and CDR2: LNHNV, YYDKDF (reference sequence). The CDR3 runs 16 residues. V gave up 1 base and J gave up 0 bases, with 12 bases separating them. The CDR3 DNA is TGTGCCACCAGCAGAGTTAGGGTGACGTTGAACACTGAAGCTTTCTTT. Protein: CATSRVRVTLNTEAFF.

The rearrangement uses TRBV28 and TRBJ2-2, with a tentative D call TRBD1 (6 bases). The CDR3 extends over 15 amino acids. CDR1 and CDR2 (germline): MDHEN, SYDVKM. Deletions cut 3 bases from V and 5 bases from J, with 13 bases between. CDR3 sequence (DNA): TGTGCCAGCAGTTTGTTCACAGGGCGGACCGGGGAGCTGTTTTTT. Translation: CASSLFTGRTGELFF.

This chain uses TRBV5-6 with TRBJ2-5; D gene ambiguous. V lost 4 bases and J lost 4, with 8 bases in between. Germline CDR1 reads SGHDT; CDR2 reads YYEEEE. The CDR3 is 12 amino acids. The CDR3 DNA reads as TGTGCCAGCAGCCGCCCGGGAGAGACCCAGTACTTC. This encodes CASSRPGETQYF.

The rearrangement joins TRBV5-1 to TRBJ1-4, with a possible D match to TRBD1 (6 bases). Trimming removed 0 bases from V and 2 bases from J, with 20 bases in between. Germline loops: CDR1 SGHRS, CDR2 YFSETQ. The CDR3 contains 19 residues. This CDR3 reads CASSLVSGGGLATNEKLFF. The CDR3 nucleotides are TGCGCCAGCAGCTTGGTCTCCGGGGGCGGGTTGGCCACTAATGAAAAACTGTTTTTT.

The V and J genes are TRBV6-6 and TRBJ1-2; maybe TRBD1 (5 bases). The CDR3 spans 15 residues. Trimming shortened V by 0 bases and J by 2 bases, and 10 bases separated the two germline ends. Germline V gene lookup returns CDR1 MNHNY and CDR2 SVGAGI (reference sequence). CDR3 sequence: CASSYSQGANYGYTF. The CDR3, as DNA: TGTGCCAGCAGTTACTCCCAGGGAGCGAACTATGGCTACACCTTC.

This chain joins TRBV28 and TRBJ2-7; TRBD2 is a possible D gene (5 bases). Trimming removed 3 bases at V and 3 bases at J, with 24 bases between. Germline CDR1 reads MDHEN; CDR2 reads SYDVKM. This CDR3 contains 18 residues. The CDR3 loop is CASSFYFKRTFTNYEQYF. The CDR3 DNA follows: TGTGCCAGCAGTTTTTATTTTAAACGGACTTTTACGAACTACGAGCAGTACTTC.